This passage covers 7 T cell receptor beta chains from one sample sequenced in a study of identical twins. Each CDR3 protein is one row after TCRdb ran MiXCR on the 5' RACE reads. The table includes 1.5 million to 2 million distinct CDR3 sequences, about 30% detected once. Sequencing used cord blood. The receptors stem from a newborn girl in good health.

Ten or more counts support this clonotype. V is TRBV4-2 and J is TRBJ2-5; 9 bases fit TRBD2. Losses at the gene ends were 0 bases for V and 2 bases for J; bases not matched to a gene: 1. Germline CDR1 and CDR2: LGHNA and YNFKEQ. The length of the CDR3 is 15 residues. CDR3 sequence reads: CASSQETSGQETQYF. CDR3 DNA: TGTGCCAGCAGCCAAGAAACTAGCGGGCAAGAGACCCAGTACTTC.

The chain is built from TRBV6-5 and TRBJ2-7; 9 bases match TRBD2. This CDR3 spans 15 amino acids. V was pared by 3 bases and J by 5 bases, with 8 bases of the junction left unmatched. Germline values: CDR1 MNHEY, CDR2 SVGAGI. The CDR3 DNA follows: TGTGCCAGCAGTTATTTGGGCGGGAGGGGGAACGAGCAGTACTTC. Translated, it gives CASSYLGGRGNEQYF.

V usage is TRBV5-6 and J usage is TRBJ1-4; no clear D gene. The CDR3 spans 14 residues. Germline V gene sequence: CDR1 SGHDT, CDR2 YYEEEE. Trimming took 0 bases from V and 7 from J, leaving 10 bases between them. Here the CDR3 DNA reads TGTGCCAGCAGCTTGGGGATTAGTAGTGAAAAACTGTTTTTT. Residues: CASSLGISSEKLFF. Full variable domain (rest looked up from reference TRBV5-6 and TRBJ1-4): DAGVTQSPTHLIKTRGQQVTLRCSPKSGHDTVSWYQQALGQGPQFIFQYYEEEERQRGNFPDRFSGHQFPNYSSELNVNALLLGDSALYLCASSLGISSEKLFFGSGTQLSVL.

Many counts were recorded for this clonotype. CDR3 nucleotides: TGCGCCAGCAGCTTGGGCCGACTAAGTGGGGGCCATGGCTACACCTTC. Translation gives CASSLGRLSGGHGYTF. The chain links TRBV5-1 to TRBJ1-2; D possibly corresponds to TRBD1 (6 bases). The CDR3 is made up of 16 amino acids. From germline, CDR1 is SGHRS and CDR2 YFSETQ. V lost 0 bases and J 6 bases, leaving 18 bases between the germline ends.

This clonotype was seen more than once but under ten times. The CDR3 DNA follows: TGCAGTGCTAGAGGAAAGGGCGGGGGGATCCAAGAGACCCAGTACTTC. Its protein product is CSARGKGGGIQETQYF. This chain uses TRBV20-1 with TRBJ2-5, with 8 bases identical to TRBD2. The germline V gene has CDR1 DFQATT and CDR2 SNEGSKA (reference sequence). This CDR3 has 16 residues. Trimming at V came to 1 base and at J to 1 base, leaving 8 bases not matched to a gene.

The V gene is TRBV29-1, the J gene TRBJ1-2; D remains ambiguous. Between the trimmed V and J ends, which lost 4 bases and 1 base, there was a span of 10 bases. The V gene's germline CDR1 is SQVTM and CDR2 ANQGSEA. The CDR3 is 13 amino acids. The CDR3 DNA follows: TGCAGCGTTGCAACCAGGAATAACTATGGCTACACCTTC. It codes for CSVATRNNYGYTF.

The chain combines TRBV18 with TRBJ2-6, with D tentatively TRBD2 (6 bases). V was cut by 3 bases and J by 12 bases, with 15 bases left in between. The CDR3 contains 14 residues. CDR1 and CDR2 (germline): KGHSH, LQKENI. The chain's CDR3 is CASSPRDSLVVLTF. CDR3 nucleotide sequence: TGTGCCAGCTCACCCCGGGACTCCTTGGTCGTCCTGACTTTC.